Sequencing of this T cell receptor (beta chain) was carried out in a study of T-cell reconstitution after alpha-beta-depleted transplantation in children (dated by TCRdb to 2016 to 2017). With regard to the full study: Using TCR repertoire profiling, the study followed T-cell immune reconstitution in a quantitative way in children after TCRalphabeta/CD19-depleted allogeneic hematopoietic cell transplantation.

From the germline V gene, CDR1 is SGHRS and CDR2 is YFSETQ. From V the trimming removes 0 bases and from J it removes 5 bases, while the gene matches leave 7 bases of the junction unaccounted for. Its CDR3 holds 16 amino acids, cysteine through phenylalanine. The DNA shown is the 48-base CDR3, in frame from base 1. Libraries were prepared through PCR. Reads for this sample came from an Illumina HiSeq 2500. Molecular barcoding was employed in the preparation of TCR libraries, with unique molecular identifiers being used to normalize TCRbeta repertoire quantification. In TCRdb, the public reads were trimmed at Q25 with fastp and aligned with MiXCR, with productive beta chains retained. Duplicate CDR3 protein sequences are folded into a single record with the most common DNA and genes. Recorded for this sample are almost 500,000 distinct CDR3 sequences; approximately 12% of them occurred a single time. In total, the top ten clones hold 4.5% to 6% of the sample.

This clonotype was found many times. Its antigen has not been determined. No much larger clonotype is one base removed from it; base qualities were not supplied. The sample was PBMCs from the stem cell graft donor, taken from the stem cell graft. The TCR comes from a human donor who donated a stem cell graft to a child with combined immunodeficiency. Recombination connected TRBV5-1 to TRBJ2-1, and TRBD2 matches 8 of the central bases. The nucleotide sequence is given as TGCGCCAGCAGCTTGGGGGGAAAGCGGGGGAACAATGAGCAGTTCTTC. Its protein reads: CASSLGGKRGNNEQFF.